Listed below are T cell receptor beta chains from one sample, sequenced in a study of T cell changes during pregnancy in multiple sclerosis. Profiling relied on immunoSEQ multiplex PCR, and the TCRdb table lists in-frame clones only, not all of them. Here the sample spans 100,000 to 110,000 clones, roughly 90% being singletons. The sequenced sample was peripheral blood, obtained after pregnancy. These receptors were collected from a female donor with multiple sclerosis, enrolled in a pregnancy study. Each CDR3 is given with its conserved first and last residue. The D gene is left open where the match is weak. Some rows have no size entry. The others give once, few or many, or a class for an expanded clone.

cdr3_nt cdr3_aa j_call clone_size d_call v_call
TGTGCCAGCAGCTTAGCGGGGGGGTTCACAGATACGCAGTATTTT CASSLAGGFTDTQYF TRBJ2-3 . TRBD2 TRBV7-3
TGTGCCAGTAGTATAGCCCTACTTTCTGGAAACACCATATATTTT CASSIALLSGNTIYF TRBJ1-3 . . TRBV19
TGTGCCAGCAGCTTAGATGCTAGATTCTATGGCTACACCTTC CASSLDARFYGYTF TRBJ1-2 few . TRBV7-2
TGTGCCAGTAGTATAGATAACACAGGGGTGAACACTGAAGCTTTCTTT CASSIDNTGVNTEAFF TRBJ1-1 . TRBD1 TRBV19
TGTGCCTGGAGTCCCCAGGACACTCCAAGGCTTGAGCAGTTCTTC CAWSPQDTPRLEQFF TRBJ2-1 . . TRBV30
TGTGCCAGCGGAAACTCGGGAGGCTCTACGCAGTATTTT CASGNSGGSTQYF TRBJ2-3 . TRBD2 TRBV7-3
TGTGCCAGTAGTATAGAGCGGGCTTACAATCAGCCCCAGCATTTT CASSIERAYNQPQHF TRBJ1-5 . . TRBV19
TGTGCCAGCAGCCCGACAGATTCACCCCTCCACTTT CASSPTDSPLHF TRBJ1-6 . . TRBV4-2
TGTGCCAGCAGCTCGGGGGACAGGGTTCAAGAGACCCAGTACTTC CASSSGDRVQETQYF TRBJ2-5 . TRBD1 TRBV7-9
TGTGCCAGCAGAGCCCAGGGGGTCCCCTACAATGAGCAGTTCTTC CASRAQGVPYNEQFF TRBJ2-1 . TRBD1 TRBV5-6
TGTGCCAGCTCACCCCTCCGGGACAGTAACACTGAAGCTTTCTTT CASSPLRDSNTEAFF TRBJ1-1 . TRBD1 TRBV18
TGTGCCAGCAGTTTGCGGACTAGCGTTACTAGCACAGATACGCAGTATTTT CASSLRTSVTSTDTQYF TRBJ2-3 . TRBD2 TRBV27
TGTGCCAGCAGCTTGCCCCCTAGGGGGCGGGGTGGCTACACCTTC CASSLPPRGRGGYTF TRBJ1-2 . TRBD1 TRBV5-6
TGTGCCAGCAGCCAAGTCCGGGGGACTGAAGCTTTCTTT CASSQVRGTEAFF TRBJ1-1 . . TRBV14
TGTGCCAGCAGTTCTTATAGTGAGAGGCCCCAGCATTTT CASSSYSERPQHF TRBJ1-5 . . TRBV27
TGTGCCAGCAGCCAAGCCGGGAACACAGATACGCAGTATTTT CASSQAGNTDTQYF TRBJ2-3 . . TRBV14
TGTGCCAGCAGTCCCACAGCCCTTGGGCCCCAGCATTTT CASSPTALGPQHF TRBJ1-5 . . TRBV28
TGTGCCAGCAGCCTTAGTAGCAATCAGCCCCAGCATTTT CASSLSSNQPQHF TRBJ1-5 . . TRBV7-3
TGCGCCAGCAGCCTGAAAGGACAGGGGACCTACAATGAGCAGTTCTTC CASSLKGQGTYNEQFF TRBJ2-1 . TRBD1 TRBV5-1
TGTGCCACAAGCCCTAGCGGGGATTACAATGAGCAGTTCTTC CATSPSGDYNEQFF TRBJ2-1 . TRBD2 TRBV15
TGTGCCAGCAGTGACCTCAGATATGGCTACACCTTC CASSDLRYGYTF TRBJ1-2 . . TRBV2
TGCAGCGTTACAGCGCCCGGGGGAAGTAACAATGAGCAGTTCTTC CSVTAPGGSNNEQFF TRBJ2-1 . . TRBV29-1
TGTGCCAGCAGTGAACAGGGGGCTAACTATGGCTACACCTTC CASSEQGANYGYTF TRBJ1-2 . TRBD1 TRBV27
TGTGCCAGTGCACCGACTAGCAACAATGAGCAGTTCTTC CASAPTSNNEQFF TRBJ2-1 . TRBD2 TRBV19
TGTGCCTGGGGGGCAGGGGGCTACTATGGCTACACCTTC CAWGAGGYYGYTF TRBJ1-2 . TRBD1 TRBV30
TGTGCCAGCAGCGAACAGGGAGTTAATTCACCCCTCCACTTT CASSEQGVNSPLHF TRBJ1-6 . . TRBV7-9
TGTGCCAGCAGTTACTGGGGGGGGGATGGCACAGATACGCAGTATTTT CASSYWGGDGTDTQYF TRBJ2-3 . TRBD2 TRBV6-5
TGTGCCAGCAGCGCAGGACAGGGGTTTGGCTACACCTTC CASSAGQGFGYTF TRBJ1-2 . TRBD1 TRBV9
TGTGCCACCAGCCGCCGCGCCTCGGAGGAGCAGTACTTC CATSRRASEEQYF TRBJ2-7 . . TRBV15
TGTGCCAGCAGCGTGACAGGTTTCCAGCCCCAGCATTTT CASSVTGFQPQHF TRBJ1-5 once . TRBV27
TGTGCCAGCAGCTCAGACCCGGGACAGGGGAACGAGCAGTACTTC CASSSDPGQGNEQYF TRBJ2-7 once TRBD1 TRBV27
TGTGCCAGCAGTGACTCTGAGCGGGGCAACAATGAGCAGTTCTTC CASSDSERGNNEQFF TRBJ2-1 few TRBD2 TRBV6-4
TGTGCCAGCTCACCAAGTTTTGGGACTACCAAACACACAGATACGCAGTATTTT CASSPSFGTTKHTDTQYF TRBJ2-3 . TRBD2 TRBV18
TGTGCCAGCACAGGGGAGATTGGGAACACCATATATTTT CASTGEIGNTIYF TRBJ1-3 . . TRBV2
TGCGCCAGCAGCCAAGATCTCGGAGATAACTATGGCTACACCTTC CASSQDLGDNYGYTF TRBJ1-2 . . TRBV4-1
TGTGCCAGCAGAGGGAGGTCCTACGAGCAGTACTTC CASRGRSYEQYF TRBJ2-7 once . TRBV28
TGTGCCAGCAGCTACCGGGACAGGGGCTACGAGCAGTACTTT CASSYRDRGYEQYF TRBJ2-7 . TRBD1 TRBV27
TGCGCCAGCAGCTTGGAGACAAGGAACACCATATATTTT CASSLETRNTIYF TRBJ1-3 . . TRBV5-1
TGTGCCAGCAGCTTCCAGACAGGGGGGACCGGGGAGCTGTTTTTT CASSFQTGGTGELFF TRBJ2-2 once TRBD1 TRBV7-2
TGTGCCAGCAGTGAATGGGGACAGGGGACCCCGAATTCACCCCTCCACTTT CASSEWGQGTPNSPLHF TRBJ1-6 . TRBD1 TRBV25-1
TGTGCCAGCACCCCCTTGATTCCGAAACCTCTAAGCTCCTACGAGCAGTACTTC CASTPLIPKPLSSYEQYF TRBJ2-7 once . TRBV2